This T cell receptor (beta chain) was identified in a study of blood T cell repertoires in COVID-19. The overall study: Italy, Spain and the United States were the sources of the convalescent and acute COVID-19 samples. PBMCs, B-cell-depleted T cells, or T cells were the source of the cDNA or gDNA that made up the material.

Original analysis: Estimation of nucleated cell counts relied on the amplification of reference gene primers. The method was immunoSEQ multiplex PCR; TCRdb's version includes in-frame clones alone and lacks a portion of them. V, J and clone size reflect that table, while D and trimming were determined from the DNA. The profile shows 300,000 to 400,000 clones, around 84% of them singletons. This clone was recorded only once. This receptor was taken from a human donor in a cohort sampled during active COVID-19. Sequencing was carried out using peripheral blood.

The CDR3 bases are TGTGCCAGCAGCTTATCCGAGACAGGGAGTGAGCAGTTCTTC. Amino acid sequence: CASSLSETGSEQFF. The V gene is TRBV7-9, the J gene TRBJ2-1; 7 bases fit TRBD1. CDR3 length equals 14 residues. With 2 bases clipped from V and 9 bases from J, the junction kept 7 bases outside the gene matches. Germline loops: CDR1 SEHNR, CDR2 FQNEAQ (reference sequence).